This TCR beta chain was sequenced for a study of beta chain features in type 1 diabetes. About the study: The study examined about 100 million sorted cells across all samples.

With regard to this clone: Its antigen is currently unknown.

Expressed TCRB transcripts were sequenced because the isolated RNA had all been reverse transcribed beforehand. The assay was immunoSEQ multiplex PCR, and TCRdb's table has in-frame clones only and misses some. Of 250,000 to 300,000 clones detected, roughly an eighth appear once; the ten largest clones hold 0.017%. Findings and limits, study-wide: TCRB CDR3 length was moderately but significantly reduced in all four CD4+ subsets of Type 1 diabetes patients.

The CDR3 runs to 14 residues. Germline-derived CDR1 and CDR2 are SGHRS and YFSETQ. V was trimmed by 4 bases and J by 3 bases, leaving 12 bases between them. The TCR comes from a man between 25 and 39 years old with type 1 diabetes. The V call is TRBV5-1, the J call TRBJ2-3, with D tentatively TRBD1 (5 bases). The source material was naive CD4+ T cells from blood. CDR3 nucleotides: TGCGCCAGCAGCCAAGGGGATTGGACAGATACGCAGTATTTT. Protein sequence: CASSQGDWTDTQYF.